Detailed here is one T cell receptor (beta chain). What it binds is unknown. These data come from a study of T-cell memory formation after mild COVID-19. Turning to the study itself: Clusters were largely donor specific. Study results and limitations: CD4+ bias marked clones expanding day 15 to 37, unlike balanced contracting clones. That cross-reactive memory joined was suggested by some responding clones appearing in pre-infection memory.

The V end was cut by 0 bases, the J end by 4 bases, with 12 bases between. The CDR3 has 15 amino acids. The germline CDR1 and CDR2 sequences are SEHNR and FQNEAQ (reference sequence). 5'RACE with constant-segment primers built TCRalpha and TCRbeta cDNA libraries with UMIs. MiXCR, run by TCRdb on the 5' RACE reads, gives a single entry per CDR3 protein. The sample lists about 210,000 distinct CDR3 sequences, approximately 10% occurring once. Sequencing used PBMCs or a T cell subset sorted from them (not recorded which). The sequence derives from a man aged 18 to 29 who had mild COVID-19 (a few samples of this study predate the infection). Cell type and time point are not known. The J gene is TRBJ1-1, the V gene TRBV7-9; D might be TRBD1 (6 bases). The CDR3 sequence is CASSLAQAGATEAFF. The CDR3 bases are TGTGCCAGCAGCTTAGCGCAGGCAGGGGCCACTGAAGCTTTCTTT.